This T cell receptor beta chain was documented in a study of blood T cell repertoires in COVID-19. Overall study context: Sample material is recorded as cDNA or gDNA derived from T cells, B-cell-depleted T cells, or PBMCs.

The sample holds a few counts of this clone. Trimming removed 5 bases at V and 0 bases at J, with 17 bases between. Germline assignment: CDR1 SGHTA and CDR2 FQGNSA. This CDR3 is 17 amino acids long. TCRdb keeps only in-frame clones here, not all; method: immunoSEQ multiplex PCR. The sample contains over 75,000 clones, over 80% of which appear only once. The gene calls are TRBV7-2 and TRBJ1-5; TRBD1 might be the D (6 bases). Input material: peripheral blood. The origin of this receptor is a woman of 80 years or more with active or convalescent COVID-19. The CDR3 loop reads CASSPGHRLISNQPQHF. Written as DNA, the CDR3 is TGTGCCAGCAGCCCGGGACACCGACTTATTAGCAATCAGCCCCAGCATTTT.